This is a list of T cell receptor beta chains from one sample in a study of graft-versus-host responses after intestinal transplantation. Libraries were prepared by immunoSEQ multiplex PCR; TCRdb keeps only in-frame clonotypes and omits some of them. Here the sample spans 85,000 to 100,000 clones, approximately 90% being singletons. These receptors lack a known antigen. The material sequenced was unstimulated CD4+ T cells sorted from spleen or lymph node cells, taken before transplant. The receptors shown here come from a human donor who was the organ donor for an intestinal transplant. The CDR3 runs from the conserved cysteine through the conserved F or W. Each record gives: CDR3 DNA, CDR3 protein, J gene, D gene, V gene, clone size. D genes are given only for firm matches. A row's size may be missing; if present it is once, few, many or a size class.

TGCGCCAGCTGCTGGAGGCAAAGCTCCTATAATTCACCCCTCCACTTT CASCWRQSSYNSPLHF TRBJ1-6 - TRBV10-1 -
TGTGCCAGTAGTATGACAGGGCAACTGGTCGAGCAGTACTTC CASSMTGQLVEQYF TRBJ2-7 TRBD1 TRBV19 -
TGTGCCAGCAGCTTGGCCCCAGGGGGAGAGCAGTACTTC CASSLAPGGEQYF TRBJ2-5 TRBD1 TRBV7-8 -
TGCGCCAGCACCAGGACAGGGTCCACTGAAGCTTTCTTT CASTRTGSTEAFF TRBJ1-1 TRBD1 TRBV5-1 -
TGTGCCAGCAGCTTAATGGGCCGGGACAGCAAACAACCGAACACTGAAGCTTTCTTT CASSLMGRDSKQPNTEAFF TRBJ1-1 TRBD1 TRBV7-3 -
TGTGCCAGCAGCGCCATGACAGGGAACACTGAAGCTTTCTTT CASSAMTGNTEAFF TRBJ1-1 - TRBV7-3 -
TGTGCCAGCAGCTTAAACGTCGGTAATGAGCAGTTCTTC CASSLNVGNEQFF TRBJ2-1 - TRBV11-2 -
TGTGCCAGCAGTTACTCTATCAGGGGGACGGGTGAAAAACTGTTTTTT CASSYSIRGTGEKLFF TRBJ1-4 TRBD1 TRBV6-5 -
TGTGCCAGCAGGCTAGTATTTGAGCAGTTCTTC CASRLVFEQFF TRBJ2-1 - TRBV7-2 -
TGTGCCAGCAGCTTCACCCTTGGGACACTGAACACTGAAGCTTTCTTT CASSFTLGTLNTEAFF TRBJ1-1 - TRBV7-9 -
TGTGCCAGCCCGGAGAAGAATCAGCCCCAGCATTTT CASPEKNQPQHF TRBJ1-5 - TRBV6-5 -
TGCGCCAGCCGGGAGGCGTCCCGGGGCGGGGAGCTGTTTTTT CASREASRGGELFF TRBJ2-2 TRBD2 TRBV10-2 -
TGTGCCAGCAGTGGACAGGGTAAAAATGAAGCTTTCTTT CASSGQGKNEAFF TRBJ1-1 TRBD1 TRBV6-1 -
TGTGCCAGCAGTGACTCAGGACAGGGGGCTGAAGCTTTCTTT CASSDSGQGAEAFF TRBJ1-1 TRBD1 TRBV6-4 -
TGTGCCAGCAGCCCACCTTTGAGATTACAGGGGATGAACACTGAAGCTTTCTTT CASSPPLRLQGMNTEAFF TRBJ1-1 TRBD1 TRBV7-8 -
TGTGCCAGCACTCTAGTGTCTAGCGGGGGAACGAACACCGGGGAGCTGTTTTTT CASTLVSSGGTNTGELFF TRBJ2-2 TRBD2 TRBV27 -
TGTGCCAGCAGTGCCCTGACAAGGCTCAATGAAAAACTGTTTTTT CASSALTRLNEKLFF TRBJ1-4 - TRBV25-1 -
TGTGCCAGCAGCGTTCTAGCGGGAGGGGATGAGCAGTTCTTC CASSVLAGGDEQFF TRBJ2-1 TRBD2 TRBV9 -
TGTGCCAGTAGTATATGGAGGACAGCACCTTCCGAGCAGTACTTC CASSIWRTAPSEQYF TRBJ2-7 - TRBV19 -
TGTGCCAGCAGCCAAGGGGACTGGGGACCCCACGAGCAGTACTTC CASSQGDWGPHEQYF TRBJ2-7 - TRBV7-3 -
TGTGCCAGCAGCTTAAGGAGCGGGAGCAATGAGCAGTTCTTC CASSLRSGSNEQFF TRBJ2-1 TRBD2 TRBV7-9 -
TGTGCCAGTAGTTCGCAGGGGGCCTACGAGCAGTACTTC CASSSQGAYEQYF TRBJ2-7 TRBD1 TRBV19 -
TGTGCCTGGACCCCCGGAGGGGCGTCCTATGGCTACACCTTC CAWTPGGASYGYTF TRBJ1-2 - TRBV30 -
TGCGCCAGCAAGCCGGGACTAGCATCGGATACGCAGTATTTT CASKPGLASDTQYF TRBJ2-3 TRBD2 TRBV10-1 -
TGTGCCAGCAGGGCCGGGGGACCGGGTAAGAACACTGAAGCTTTCTTT CASRAGGPGKNTEAFF TRBJ1-1 - TRBV7-9 -
TGTGCCAGTAGTTCCTCAGGGTTCGGCTACACCTTC CASSSSGFGYTF TRBJ1-2 - TRBV19 -
TGTGCCAGCTCACCGGGACACCTTAATGAAAAACTGTTTTTT CASSPGHLNEKLFF TRBJ1-4 - TRBV18 -
TGTGCCAGCAGCTTGATCAGGGGCAGGGGCTATGGCTACACCTTC CASSLIRGRGYGYTF TRBJ1-2 - TRBV5-6 -
TGTGCCACCCACAGGGAAATGAACACTGAAGCTTTCTTT CATHREMNTEAFF TRBJ1-1 - TRBV2 -
TGTGCCAGCAGCCATCTCCGGGGGGGACGATCGAACACCGGGGAGCTGTTTTTT CASSHLRGGRSNTGELFF TRBJ2-2 TRBD2 TRBV7-3 -
TGTGCCAGCCGAGGGACTAGCGGGAGGGATACGCAGTATTTT CASRGTSGRDTQYF TRBJ2-3 TRBD2 TRBV2 -
TGTGCCAGTAGTATAGGGGACAATAACTATGGCTACACCTTC CASSIGDNNYGYTF TRBJ1-2 - TRBV19 once
TGCGCCAGCAGCTCACAGAGAACCGGGGAGCTGTTTTTT CASSSQRTGELFF TRBJ2-2 - TRBV5-1 -
TGTGCCAGCAGAGTCGCGGGCTATGGCTACACCTTC CASRVAGYGYTF TRBJ1-2 - TRBV28 -
TGTGCCAGCAGCCTACACGGGGGGAGGGTGGAGATAGAAGCTTTCTTT CASSLHGGRVEIEAFF TRBJ1-1 - TRBV11-3 -
TGTGCCAGCAGCCAGATCCGGGGGACAGGGGGAAATCGACACGAGCAGTACTTC CASSQIRGTGGNRHEQYF TRBJ2-7 TRBD1 TRBV14 -
TGTGCCAGCAGTTTGCAGGCCTCTGGAAACACCATATATTTT CASSLQASGNTIYF TRBJ1-3 - TRBV28 -
TGTGCCAGCAGACAGGACAGGCTTGAGACAGAGACCCAGTACTTC CASRQDRLETETQYF TRBJ2-5 TRBD1 TRBV28 -
TGTGCCAGCAGCTTAGATGCGGCGAACACTGAAGCTTTCTTT CASSLDAANTEAFF TRBJ1-1 - TRBV7-3 -